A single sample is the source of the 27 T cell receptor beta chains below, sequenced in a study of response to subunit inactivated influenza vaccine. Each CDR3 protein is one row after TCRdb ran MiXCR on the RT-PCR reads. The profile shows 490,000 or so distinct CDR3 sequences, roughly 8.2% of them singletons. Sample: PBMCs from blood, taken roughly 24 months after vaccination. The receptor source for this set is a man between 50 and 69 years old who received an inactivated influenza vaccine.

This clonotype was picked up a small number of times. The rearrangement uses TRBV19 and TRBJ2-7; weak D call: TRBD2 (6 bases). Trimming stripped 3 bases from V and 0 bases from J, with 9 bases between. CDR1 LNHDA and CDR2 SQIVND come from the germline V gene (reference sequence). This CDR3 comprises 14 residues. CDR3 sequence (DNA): TGTGCCAGTAGTATCGGGCGGGACTCCTACGAGCAGTACTTC. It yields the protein CASSIGRDSYEQYF.

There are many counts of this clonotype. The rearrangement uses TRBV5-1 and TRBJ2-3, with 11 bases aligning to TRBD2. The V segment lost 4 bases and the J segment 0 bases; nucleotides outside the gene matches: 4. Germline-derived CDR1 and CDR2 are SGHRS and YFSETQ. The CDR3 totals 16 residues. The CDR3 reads CASSPRTSGSTDTQYF. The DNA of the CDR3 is TGCGCCAGCAGCCCCCGGACTAGCGGGAGCACAGATACGCAGTATTTT.

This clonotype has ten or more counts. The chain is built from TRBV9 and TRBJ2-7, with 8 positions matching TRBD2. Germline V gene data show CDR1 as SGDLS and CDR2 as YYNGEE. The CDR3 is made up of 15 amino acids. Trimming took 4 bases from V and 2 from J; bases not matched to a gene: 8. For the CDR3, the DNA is TGTGCCAGCAGCCGAGAGGGTAGCGGGACCTACGAGCAGTACTTC. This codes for CASSREGSGTYEQYF. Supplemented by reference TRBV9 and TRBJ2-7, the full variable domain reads DSGVTQTPKHLITATGQRVTLRCSPRSGDLSVYWYQQSLDQGLQFLIQYYNGEERAKGNILERFSAQQFPDLHSELNLSSLELGDSALYFCASSREGSGTYEQYFGPGTRLTVT.

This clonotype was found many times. The CDR3 protein is CASSRTGEIAKNIQYF. The CDR3 nucleotides read TGTGCCAGCTCGAGGACAGGGGAGATAGCCAAAAACATTCAGTACTTC. The genes are TRBV5-6 and TRBJ2-4; 9 nucleotides match TRBD1. The junction had 8 bases not matched to a gene; V was cut back by 7 bases and J by 0 bases. Germline lookup yields CDR1 SGHDT and CDR2 YYEEEE. The CDR3 sequence is 16 residues long.

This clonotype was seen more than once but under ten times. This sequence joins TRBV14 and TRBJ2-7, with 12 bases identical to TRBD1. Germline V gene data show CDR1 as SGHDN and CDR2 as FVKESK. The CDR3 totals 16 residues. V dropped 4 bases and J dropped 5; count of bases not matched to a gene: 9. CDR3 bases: TGTGCCAGCAGCCGATTACCGGGACAGGGGGCCAACGAGCAGTACTTC. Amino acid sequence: CASSRLPGQGANEQYF. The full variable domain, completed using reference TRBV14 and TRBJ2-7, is EAGVTQFPSHSVIEKGQTVTLRCDPISGHDNLYWYRRVMGKEIKFLLHFVKESKQDESGMPNNRFLAERTGGTYSTLKVQPAELEDSGVYFCASSRLPGQGANEQYFGPGTRLTVT.

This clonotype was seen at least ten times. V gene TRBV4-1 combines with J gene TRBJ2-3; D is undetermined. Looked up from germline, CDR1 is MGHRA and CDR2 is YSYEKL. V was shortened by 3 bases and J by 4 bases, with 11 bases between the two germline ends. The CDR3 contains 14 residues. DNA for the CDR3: TGCGCCAGCAGCCAGGCAATACCCCCAGATACGCAGTATTTT. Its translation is CASSQAIPPDTQYF.

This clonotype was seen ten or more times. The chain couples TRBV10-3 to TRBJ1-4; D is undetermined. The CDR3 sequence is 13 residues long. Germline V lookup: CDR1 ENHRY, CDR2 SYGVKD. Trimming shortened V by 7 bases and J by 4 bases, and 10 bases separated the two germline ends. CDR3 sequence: CAIKSRDNEKLFF. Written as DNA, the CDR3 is TGTGCCATCAAGTCACGGGATAATGAAAAACTGTTTTTT.

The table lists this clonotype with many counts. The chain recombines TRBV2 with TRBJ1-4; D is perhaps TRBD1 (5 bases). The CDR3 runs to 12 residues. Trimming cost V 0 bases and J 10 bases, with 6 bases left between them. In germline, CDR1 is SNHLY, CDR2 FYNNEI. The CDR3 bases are TGTGCCAGCAGTGAAGCGGGACGAAAACTGTTTTTT. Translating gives CASSEAGRKLFF.

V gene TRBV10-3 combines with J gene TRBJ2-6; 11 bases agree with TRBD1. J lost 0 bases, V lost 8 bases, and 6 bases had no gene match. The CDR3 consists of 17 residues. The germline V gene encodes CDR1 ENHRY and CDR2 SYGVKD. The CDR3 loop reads CAIEPGQGGSGANVLTF. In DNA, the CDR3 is TGTGCCATCGAACCGGGACAGGGGGGCTCTGGGGCCAACGTCCTGACTTTC.

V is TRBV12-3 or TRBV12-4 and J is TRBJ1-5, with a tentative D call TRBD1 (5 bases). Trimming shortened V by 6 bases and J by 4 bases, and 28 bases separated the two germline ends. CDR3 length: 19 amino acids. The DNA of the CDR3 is TGTGCCAGCAGCCCTACCTGGGGGGGGTACCTACCTCTTAATCAGCCCCAGCATTTT. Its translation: CASSPTWGGYLPLNQPQHF.

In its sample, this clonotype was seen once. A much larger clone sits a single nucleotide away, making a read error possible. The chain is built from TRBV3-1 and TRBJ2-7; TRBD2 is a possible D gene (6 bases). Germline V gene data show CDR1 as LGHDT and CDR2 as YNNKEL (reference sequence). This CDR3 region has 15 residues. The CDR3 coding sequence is TGTGCCAGCAGCTCCCGGGGTAGCGGCTCCGACGAGCAGTACTTC. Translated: CASSSRGSGSDEQYF.

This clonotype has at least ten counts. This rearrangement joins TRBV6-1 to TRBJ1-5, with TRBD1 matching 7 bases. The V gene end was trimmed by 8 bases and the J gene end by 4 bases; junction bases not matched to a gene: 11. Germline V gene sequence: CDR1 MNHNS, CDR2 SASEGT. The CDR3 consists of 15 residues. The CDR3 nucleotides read TGTGCCAGCCTGGAGACAGGGTTAAATAATCAGCCCCAGCATTTT. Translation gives CASLETGLNNQPQHF.

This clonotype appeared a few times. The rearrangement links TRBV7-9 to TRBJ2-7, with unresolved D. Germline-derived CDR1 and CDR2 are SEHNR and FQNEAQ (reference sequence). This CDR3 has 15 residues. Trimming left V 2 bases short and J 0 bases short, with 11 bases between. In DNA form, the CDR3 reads TGTGCCAGCAGCTTACCCGACCGAAGCTCCTACGAGCAGTACTTC. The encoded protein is CASSLPDRSSYEQYF.

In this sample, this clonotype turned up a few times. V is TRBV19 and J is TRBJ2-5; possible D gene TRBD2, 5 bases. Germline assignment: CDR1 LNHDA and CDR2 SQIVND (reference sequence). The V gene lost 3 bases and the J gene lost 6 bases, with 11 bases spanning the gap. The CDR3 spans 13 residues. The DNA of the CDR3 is TGTGCCAGTAGTATTACATTCGGGAAGACCCAGTACTTC. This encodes CASSITFGKTQYF.

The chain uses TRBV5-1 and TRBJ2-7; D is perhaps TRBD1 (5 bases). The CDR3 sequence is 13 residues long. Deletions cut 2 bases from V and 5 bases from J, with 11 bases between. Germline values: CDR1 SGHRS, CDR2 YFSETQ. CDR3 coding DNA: TGCGCCAGCAGCTTCCAGGGTTTGGACGAGCAGTACTTC. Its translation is CASSFQGLDEQYF. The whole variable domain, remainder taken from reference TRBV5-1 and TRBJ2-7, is KAGVTQTPRYLIKTRGQQVTLSCSPISGHRSVSWYQQTPGQGLQFLFEYFSETQRNKGNFPGRFSGRQFSNSRSEMNVSTLELGDSALYLCASSFQGLDEQYFGPGTRLTVT.

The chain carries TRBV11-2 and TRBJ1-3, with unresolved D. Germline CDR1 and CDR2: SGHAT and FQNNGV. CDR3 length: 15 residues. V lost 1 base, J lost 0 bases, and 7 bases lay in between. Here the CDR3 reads CASSLVLLSGNTIYF. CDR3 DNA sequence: TGTGCCAGCAGCTTAGTTCTTCTCTCTGGAAACACCATATATTTT.

CDR3 sequence reads: CASSLDRQVGYTF. Here the CDR3 DNA reads TGTGCCAGCAGCTTAGATAGGCAGGTCGGCTACACCTTC. V gene TRBV7-2 combines with J gene TRBJ1-2; D not resolved. The CDR3 loop spans 13 amino acids. In germline, CDR1 is SGHTA, CDR2 FQGNSA. V lost 1 base, J lost 8 bases, and 11 bases lay in between.

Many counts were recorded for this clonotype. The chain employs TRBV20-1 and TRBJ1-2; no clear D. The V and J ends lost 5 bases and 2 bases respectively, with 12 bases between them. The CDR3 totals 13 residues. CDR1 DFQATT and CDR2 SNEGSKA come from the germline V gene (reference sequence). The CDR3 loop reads CSAGRQENYGYTF. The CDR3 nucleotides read TGCAGTGCTGGCAGGCAGGAAAACTATGGCTACACCTTC.

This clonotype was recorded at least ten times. For the CDR3, the DNA is TGTGCCAGCAGCTTATCGAGGAGTGAGCAGTTCTTC. Translating gives CASSLSRSEQFF. The chain combines TRBV7-2 with TRBJ2-1; D is unresolved. V shed 2 bases and J shed 9 bases, with 8 bases lying between them. This CDR3 spans 12 amino acids. CDR1 SGHTA and CDR2 FQGNSA come from the germline V gene.

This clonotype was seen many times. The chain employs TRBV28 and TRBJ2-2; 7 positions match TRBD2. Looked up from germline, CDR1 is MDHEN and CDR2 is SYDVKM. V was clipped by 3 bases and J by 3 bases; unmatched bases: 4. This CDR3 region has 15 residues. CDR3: CASSFGLGDTGELFF. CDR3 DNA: TGTGCCAGCAGTTTCGGACTAGGTGACACCGGGGAGCTGTTTTTT.

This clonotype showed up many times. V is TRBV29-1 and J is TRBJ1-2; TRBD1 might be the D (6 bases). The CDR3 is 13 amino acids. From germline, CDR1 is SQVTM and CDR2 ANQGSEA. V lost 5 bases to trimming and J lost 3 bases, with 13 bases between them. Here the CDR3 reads CSVKQGFHYGYTF. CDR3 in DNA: TGCAGCGTTAAACAGGGTTTCCACTATGGCTACACCTTC.

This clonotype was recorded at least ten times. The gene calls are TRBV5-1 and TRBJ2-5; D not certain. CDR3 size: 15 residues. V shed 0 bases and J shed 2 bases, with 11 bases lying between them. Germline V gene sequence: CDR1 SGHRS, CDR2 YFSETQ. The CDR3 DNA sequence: TGCGCCAGCAGCTTGGGGACCCCTCTACAAGAGACCCAGTACTTC. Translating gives CASSLGTPLQETQYF. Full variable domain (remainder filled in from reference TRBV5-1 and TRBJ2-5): KAGVTQTPRYLIKTRGQQVTLSCSPISGHRSVSWYQQTPGQGLQFLFEYFSETQRNKGNFPGRFSGRQFSNSRSEMNVSTLELGDSALYLCASSLGTPLQETQYFGPGTRLLVL.

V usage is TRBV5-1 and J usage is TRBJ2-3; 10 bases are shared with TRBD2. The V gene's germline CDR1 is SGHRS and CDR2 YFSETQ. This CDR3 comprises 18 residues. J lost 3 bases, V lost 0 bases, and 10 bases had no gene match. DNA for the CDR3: TGCGCCAGCAGCTTGGAACCAGCGGGGGGGCTAAGAACAGATACGCAGTATTTT. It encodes CASSLEPAGGLRTDTQYF.

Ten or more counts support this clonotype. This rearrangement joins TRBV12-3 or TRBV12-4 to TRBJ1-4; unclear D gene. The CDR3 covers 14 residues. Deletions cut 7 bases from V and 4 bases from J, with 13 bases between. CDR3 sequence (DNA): TGTGCCAGCACCTTGGGCAATAGTAATGAAAAACTGTTTTTT. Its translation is CASTLGNSNEKLFF.

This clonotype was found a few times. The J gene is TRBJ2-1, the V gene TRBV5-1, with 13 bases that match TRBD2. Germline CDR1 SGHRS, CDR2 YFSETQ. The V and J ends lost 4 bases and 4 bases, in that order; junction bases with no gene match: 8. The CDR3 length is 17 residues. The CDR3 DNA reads TGCGCCAGCAGCCCCGGGACTAGCGGGACGATTTACAATGAGCAGTTCTTC. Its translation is CASSPGTSGTIYNEQFF.

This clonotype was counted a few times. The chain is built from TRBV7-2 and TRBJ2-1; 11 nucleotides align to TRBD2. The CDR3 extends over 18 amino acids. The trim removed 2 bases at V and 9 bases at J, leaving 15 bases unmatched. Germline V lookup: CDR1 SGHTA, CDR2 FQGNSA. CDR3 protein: CASSLSTTLAGGSGEQFF. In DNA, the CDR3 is TGTGCCAGCAGCTTATCGACCACCTTAGCGGGAGGGTCGGGTGAGCAGTTCTTC.

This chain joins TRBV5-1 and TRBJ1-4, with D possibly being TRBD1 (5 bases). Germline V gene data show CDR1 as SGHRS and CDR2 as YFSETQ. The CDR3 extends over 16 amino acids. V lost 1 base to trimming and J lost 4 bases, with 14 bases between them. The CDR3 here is CASSLMPVGGNEKLFF. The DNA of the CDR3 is TGCGCCAGCAGCTTGATGCCCGTCGGGGGTAATGAAAAACTGTTTTTT.